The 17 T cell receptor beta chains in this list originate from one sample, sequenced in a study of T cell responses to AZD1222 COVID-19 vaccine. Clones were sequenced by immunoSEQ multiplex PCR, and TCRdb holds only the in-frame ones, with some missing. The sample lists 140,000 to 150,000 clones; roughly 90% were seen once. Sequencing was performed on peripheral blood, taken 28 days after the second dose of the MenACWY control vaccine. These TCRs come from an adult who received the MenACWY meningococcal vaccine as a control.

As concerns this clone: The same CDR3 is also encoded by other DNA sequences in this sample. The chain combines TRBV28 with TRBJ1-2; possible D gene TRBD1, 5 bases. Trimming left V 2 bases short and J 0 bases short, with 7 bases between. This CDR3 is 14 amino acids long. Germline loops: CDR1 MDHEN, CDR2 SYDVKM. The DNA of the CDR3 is TGTGCCAGCAGTTTAGGGGGGACTAACTATGGCTACACCTTC. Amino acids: CASSLGGTNYGYTF.

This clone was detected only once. The CDR3 protein is CATSGPLGQGVHEQYF. The CDR3 region has the DNA TGTGCCACCAGTGGGCCCCTGGGACAGGGGGTCCACGAGCAGTACTTC. The rearrangement links TRBV24-1 to TRBJ2-7; 11 positions match TRBD1. Germline V gene lookup returns CDR1 KGHDR and CDR2 SFDVKD. Germline trimming cut 5 bases from V and 5 bases from J; bases unmatched to any gene: 10. The CDR3 runs to 16 residues.

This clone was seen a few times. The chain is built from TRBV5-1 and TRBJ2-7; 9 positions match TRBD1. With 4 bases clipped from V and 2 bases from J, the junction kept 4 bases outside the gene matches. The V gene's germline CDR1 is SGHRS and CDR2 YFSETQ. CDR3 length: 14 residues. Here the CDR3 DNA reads TGCGCCAGCAGCCCAAGGACAGGGGCCTACGAGCAGTACTTC. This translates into CASSPRTGAYEQYF.

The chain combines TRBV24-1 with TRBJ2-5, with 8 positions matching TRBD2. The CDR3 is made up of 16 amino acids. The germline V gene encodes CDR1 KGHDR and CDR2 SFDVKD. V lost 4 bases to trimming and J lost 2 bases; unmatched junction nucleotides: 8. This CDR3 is CATSDIAGRDQETQYF. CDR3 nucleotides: TGTGCCACCAGTGACATAGCGGGGAGAGATCAAGAGACCCAGTACTTC.

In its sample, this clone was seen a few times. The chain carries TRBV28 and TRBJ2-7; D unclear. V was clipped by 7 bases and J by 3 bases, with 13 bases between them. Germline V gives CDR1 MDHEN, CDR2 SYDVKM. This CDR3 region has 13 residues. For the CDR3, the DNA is TGTGCCAGCAAACCCACGGGTCTCTACGAGCAGTACTTC. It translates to CASKPTGLYEQYF. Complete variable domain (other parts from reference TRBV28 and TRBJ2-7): DVKVTQSSRYLVKRTGEKVFLECVQDMDHENMFWYRQDPGLGLRLIYFSYDVKMKEKGDIPEGYSVSREKKERFSLILESASTNQTSMYLCASKPTGLYEQYFGPGTRLTVT.

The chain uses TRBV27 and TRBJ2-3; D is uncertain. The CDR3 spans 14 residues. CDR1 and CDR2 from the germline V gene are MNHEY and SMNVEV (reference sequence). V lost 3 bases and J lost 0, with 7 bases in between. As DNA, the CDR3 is TGTGCCAGCAGTTTTTTCCAGAGCACAGATACGCAGTATTTT. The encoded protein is CASSFFQSTDTQYF.

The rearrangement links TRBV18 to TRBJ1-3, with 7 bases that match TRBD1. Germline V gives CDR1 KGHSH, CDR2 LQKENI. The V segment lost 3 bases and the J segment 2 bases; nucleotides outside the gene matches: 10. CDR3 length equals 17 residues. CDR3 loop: CASSPILGQAPGNTIYF. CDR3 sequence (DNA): TGTGCCAGCTCACCGATCTTAGGACAGGCCCCTGGAAACACCATATATTTT.

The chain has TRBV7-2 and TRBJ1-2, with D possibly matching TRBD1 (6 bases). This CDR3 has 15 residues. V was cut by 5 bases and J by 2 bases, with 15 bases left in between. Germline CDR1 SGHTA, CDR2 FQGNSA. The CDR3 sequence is CASSLSWTENYGYTF. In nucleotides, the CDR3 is TGTGCCAGCAGCCTGTCCTGGACAGAAAACTATGGCTACACCTTC.

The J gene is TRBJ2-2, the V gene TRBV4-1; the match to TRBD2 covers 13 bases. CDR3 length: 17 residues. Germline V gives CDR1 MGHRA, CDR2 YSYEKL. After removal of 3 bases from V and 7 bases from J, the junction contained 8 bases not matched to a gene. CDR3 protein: CASSHDGLAGVDGELFF. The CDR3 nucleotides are TGCGCCAGCAGCCATGATGGACTAGCGGGAGTAGACGGGGAGCTGTTTTTT.

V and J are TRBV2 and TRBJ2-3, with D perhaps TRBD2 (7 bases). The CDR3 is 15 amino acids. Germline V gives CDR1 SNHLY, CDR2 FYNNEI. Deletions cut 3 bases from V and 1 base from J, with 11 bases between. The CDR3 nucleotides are TGTGCCAGCAGTGAGACGGGGGGCCGCACAGATACGCAGTATTTT. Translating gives CASSETGGRTDTQYF. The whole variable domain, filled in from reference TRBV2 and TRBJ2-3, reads EPEVTQTPSHQVTQMGQEVILRCVPISNHLYFYWYRQILGQKVEFLVSFYNNEISEKSEIFDDQFSVERPDGSNFTLKIRSTKLEDSAMYFCASSETGGRTDTQYFGPGTRLTVL.

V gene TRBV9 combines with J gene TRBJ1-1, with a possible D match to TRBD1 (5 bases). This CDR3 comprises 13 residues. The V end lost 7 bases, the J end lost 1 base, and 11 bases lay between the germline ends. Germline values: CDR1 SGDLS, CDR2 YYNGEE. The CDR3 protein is CASAMGGNTEAFF. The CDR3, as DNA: TGTGCCAGCGCAATGGGGGGGAACACTGAAGCTTTCTTT.

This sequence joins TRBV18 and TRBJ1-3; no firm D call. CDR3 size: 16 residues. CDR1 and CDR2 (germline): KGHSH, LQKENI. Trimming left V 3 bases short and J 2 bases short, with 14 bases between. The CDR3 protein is CASSPVTGRPGNTIYF. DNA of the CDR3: TGTGCCAGCTCACCCGTTACGGGTAGGCCTGGAAACACCATATATTTT.

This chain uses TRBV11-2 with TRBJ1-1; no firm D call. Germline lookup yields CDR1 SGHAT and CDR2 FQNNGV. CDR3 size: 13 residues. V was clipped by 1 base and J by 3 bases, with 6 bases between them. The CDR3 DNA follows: TGTGCCAGCAGCTTAGTCCAAGACACTGAAGCTTTCTTT. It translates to CASSLVQDTEAFF.

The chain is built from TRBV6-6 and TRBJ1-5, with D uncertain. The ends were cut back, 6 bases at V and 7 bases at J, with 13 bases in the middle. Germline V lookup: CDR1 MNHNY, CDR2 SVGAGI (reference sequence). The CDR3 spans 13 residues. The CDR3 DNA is TGTGCCAGCAGCCCATCGGAGCGGCAGCCCCAGCATTTT. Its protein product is CASSPSERQPQHF.

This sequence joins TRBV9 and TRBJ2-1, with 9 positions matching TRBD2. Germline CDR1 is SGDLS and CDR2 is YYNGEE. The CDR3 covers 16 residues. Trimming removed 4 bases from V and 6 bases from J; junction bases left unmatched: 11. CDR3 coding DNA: TGTGCCAGCAGCCCCCCGACTAGCGGACTCCCCAATGAGCAGTTCTTC. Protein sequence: CASSPPTSGLPNEQFF.

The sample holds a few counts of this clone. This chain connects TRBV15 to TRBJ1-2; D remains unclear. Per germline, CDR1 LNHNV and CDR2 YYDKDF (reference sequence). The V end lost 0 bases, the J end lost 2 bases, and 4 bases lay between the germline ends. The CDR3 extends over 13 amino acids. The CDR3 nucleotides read TGTGCCACCAGCAGAGATCAGAACTATGGCTACACCTTC. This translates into CATSRDQNYGYTF.

Here the CDR3 reads CASSLGLAGVGNEQFF. In nucleotides, the CDR3 is TGTGCCAGCAGCTTAGGCCTAGCGGGAGTCGGTAATGAGCAGTTCTTC. The chain links TRBV7-9 to TRBJ2-1; 10 nucleotides match TRBD2. Unmatched junction bases numbered 7, after V lost 1 base and J lost 7 bases. The CDR3 is 16 residues long. The germline V gene encodes CDR1 SEHNR and CDR2 FQNEAQ (reference sequence).